This TCR beta chain was recovered during a study of cytomegalovirus exposure and HLA in healthy donors. Primers for the PCR totalled 60 Vbeta and 13 Jbeta. Per the study methods: Approximately 10 million shared chains were among around 80 million unique TCR beta chains counted in a later analysis. Assay: immunoSEQ multiplex PCR; the TCRdb copy retains only in-frame clones and omits some. D and trimming come from the DNA, and the V and J calls and clone size come from that table. The sample lists 200,000 or so clones; roughly 80% were seen once. This clone was observed a handful of times. The material sequenced was PBMCs. The sequence derives from a girl aged 2 to 10 in good health and CMV-seronegative.

The CDR3: CASSLVLGGPDTGELFF. The CDR3, as DNA: TGCGCCAGCAGCTTGGTTTTGGGGGGGCCCGACACCGGGGAGCTGTTTTTT. The chain recombines TRBV5-1 with TRBJ2-2; D is possibly TRBD2 (7 bases). CDR1 and CDR2 from the germline V gene are SGHRS and YFSETQ. The CDR3 totals 17 residues. V gave up 0 bases and J gave up 3 bases, with 15 bases separating them.